The entry below gives a single T cell receptor (beta chain) sequence along with its context. This sample is drawn from a study of blood T cell repertoires in COVID-19. In the authors' methods: Amplification of reference gene primers provided the estimated nucleated cell counts. Sequencing used immunoSEQ multiplex PCR; TCRdb keeps in-frame clones, though not all of them. That table furnishes V, J and clone size, whereas the DNA furnished D and trimming. Of about 220,000 clones listed, 88% are singletons. Participant ages covered about 18 to 89 years across around 22 US areas. Participants were placed into cohorts based on the clinical history they reported. V gave up 0 bases and J gave up 0 bases, with 15 bases separating them. This CDR3 is built from 17 residues. The V gene's germline CDR1 is LGHNA and CDR2 YSLEER.

The receptor comes from a woman in her 30s who had recovered from COVID-19. This chain links TRBV4-3 with TRBJ2-7; D perhaps matches TRBD2 (6 bases). The material sequenced was PBMCs or T cells enriched from blood (not recorded which). The CDR3 sequence is CASSQDRAGPHSYEQYF. Written as DNA, the CDR3 is TGCGCCAGCAGCCAAGATAGGGCGGGGCCACACTCCTACGAGCAGTACTTC.